This T cell receptor (beta chain) was profiled in a study of sequential checkpoint blockade in melanoma. Study in general: Arm A got nivolumab then ipilimumab; arm B the reverse, 1:1.

Sequencing used immunoSEQ multiplex PCR; TCRdb keeps in-frame clones, though not all of them. There are 27,000 or so clones in the sample; 60% to 80% occur only once, and roughly a fifth lies in the top ten. Treatment of the sample: randomized to nivolumab then ipilimumab (arm A) or the reverse (arm B). From germline, CDR1 is LNHNV and CDR2 YYDKDF (reference sequence). V dropped 3 bases and J dropped 3; count of bases not matched to a gene: 5. The CDR3 loop spans 14 amino acids. Here the sequenced sample was CD8+ T cells sorted from blood (inferred from file names), taken from a patient given nivolumab and ipilimumab in sequence. The chain uses TRBV15 and TRBJ2-7; 7 bases map to TRBD1. The clonotype originates from a human donor with melanoma. In DNA form, the CDR3 reads TGTGCCACCAGCAGCCGAGGGGGCCTCTACGAGCAGTACTTC. Translating gives CATSSRGGLYEQYF. Full variable domain (missing parts from reference TRBV15 and TRBJ2-7): DAMVIQNPRYQVTQFGKPVTLSCSQTLNHNVMYWYQQKSSQAPKLLFHYYDKDFNNEADTPDNFQSRRPNTSFCFLDIRSPGLGDTAMYLCATSSRGGLYEQYFGPGTRLTVT.